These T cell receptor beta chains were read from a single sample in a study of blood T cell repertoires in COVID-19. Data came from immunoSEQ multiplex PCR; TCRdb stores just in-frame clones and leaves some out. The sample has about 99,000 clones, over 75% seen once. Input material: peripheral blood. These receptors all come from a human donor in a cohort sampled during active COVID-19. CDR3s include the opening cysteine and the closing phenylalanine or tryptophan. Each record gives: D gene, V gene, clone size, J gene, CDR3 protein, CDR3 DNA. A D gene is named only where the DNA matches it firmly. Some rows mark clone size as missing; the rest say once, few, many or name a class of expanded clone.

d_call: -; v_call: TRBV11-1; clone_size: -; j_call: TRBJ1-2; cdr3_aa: CASSNGQFYGYTF; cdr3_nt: TGTGCCAGCAGCAACGGACAGTTCTATGGCTACACCTTC
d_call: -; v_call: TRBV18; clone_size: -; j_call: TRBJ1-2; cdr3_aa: CASSPSQGSGANYGYTF; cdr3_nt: TGTGCCAGCTCACCGAGCCAGGGGTCAGGTGCTAACTATGGCTACACCTTC
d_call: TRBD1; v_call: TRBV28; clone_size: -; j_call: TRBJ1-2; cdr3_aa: CASISSAGTGIDYGYTF; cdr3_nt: TGTGCCAGCATTTCTTCGGCCGGGACAGGGATCGACTATGGCTACACCTTC
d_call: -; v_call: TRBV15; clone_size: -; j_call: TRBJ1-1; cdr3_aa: CATSPIWGGGVAEAFF; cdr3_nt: TGTGCCACCAGCCCAATTTGGGGAGGGGGGGTCGCTGAAGCTTTCTTT
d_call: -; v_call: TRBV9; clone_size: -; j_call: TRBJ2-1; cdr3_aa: CASSYLGEQFF; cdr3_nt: TGTGCCAGCAGCTATCTAGGTGAGCAGTTCTTC
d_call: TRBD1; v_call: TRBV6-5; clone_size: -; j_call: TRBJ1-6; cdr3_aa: CATSGGMYNSPLHF; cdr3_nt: TGTGCCACCTCAGGGGGCATGTATAATTCACCCCTCCACTTT
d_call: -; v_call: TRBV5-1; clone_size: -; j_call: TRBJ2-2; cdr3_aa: CASSISDLTGGELFF; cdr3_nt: TGCGCCAGCAGCATTAGCGATCTTACTGGCGGGGAGCTGTTTTTT
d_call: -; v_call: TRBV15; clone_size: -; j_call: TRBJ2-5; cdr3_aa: CATSTYSGGYQETQYF; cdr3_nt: TGTGCCACCAGCACCTATAGTGGGGGCTACCAAGAGACCCAGTACTTC
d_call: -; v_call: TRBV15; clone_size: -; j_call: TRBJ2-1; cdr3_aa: CATSREFATSFFFNEQFF; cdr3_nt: TGTGCCACCAGCAGAGAGTTCGCGACTAGTTTCTTTTTCAATGAGCAGTTCTTC
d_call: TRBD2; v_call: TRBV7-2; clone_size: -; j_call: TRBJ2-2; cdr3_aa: CASSLFGLVNTGELFF; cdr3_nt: TGTGCCAGCAGCTTATTTGGACTAGTGAACACCGGGGAGCTGTTTTTT
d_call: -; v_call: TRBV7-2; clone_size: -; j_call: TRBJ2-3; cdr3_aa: CASRARQYTDTQYF; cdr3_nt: TGTGCCAGCAGGGCTCGTCAGTACACAGATACGCAGTATTTT
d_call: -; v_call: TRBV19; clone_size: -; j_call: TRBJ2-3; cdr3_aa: CASSIDVRGTDTQYF; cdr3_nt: TGTGCCAGTAGTATAGACGTGAGAGGTACAGATACGCAGTATTTT
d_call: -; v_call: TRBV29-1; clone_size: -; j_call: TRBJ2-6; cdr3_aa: CSVGPRGANVLTF; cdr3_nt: TGCAGCGTGGGGCCGCGGGGGGCCAACGTCCTGACTTTC
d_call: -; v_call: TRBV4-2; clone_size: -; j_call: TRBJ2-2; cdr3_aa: CASSQPGSETGELFF; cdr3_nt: TGTGCCAGCAGCCAGCCCGGTTCGGAGACCGGGGAGCTGTTTTTT
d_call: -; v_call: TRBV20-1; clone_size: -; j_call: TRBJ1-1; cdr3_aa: CSASGQSNTEAFF; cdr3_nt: TGCAGTGCCAGTGGACAGTCTAACACTGAAGCTTTCTTT
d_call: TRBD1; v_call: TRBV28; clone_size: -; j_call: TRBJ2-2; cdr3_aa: CASSFWDREAGELFF; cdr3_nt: TGTGCCAGCAGTTTTTGGGACAGGGAGGCCGGGGAGCTGTTTTTT
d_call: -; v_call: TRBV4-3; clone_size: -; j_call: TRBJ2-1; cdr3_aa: CASSQAVVYNEQFF; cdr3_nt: TGCGCCAGCAGCCAAGCCGTAGTCTACAATGAGCAGTTCTTC
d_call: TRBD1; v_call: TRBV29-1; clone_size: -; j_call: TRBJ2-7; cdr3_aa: CSVGDRGYEQYF; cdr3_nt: TGCAGCGTCGGGGACAGGGGCTACGAGCAGTACTTC
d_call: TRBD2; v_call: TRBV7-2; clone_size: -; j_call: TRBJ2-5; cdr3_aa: CASSPYPRGARETQYF; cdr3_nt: TGTGCCAGCAGCCCATACCCGCGGGGGGCGCGGGAGACCCAGTACTTC
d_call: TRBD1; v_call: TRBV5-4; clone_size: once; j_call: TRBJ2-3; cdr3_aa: CASSPTLGQGDSDTQYF; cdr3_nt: TGTGCCAGCAGCCCCACGTTGGGACAGGGGGACTCAGATACGCAGTATTTT
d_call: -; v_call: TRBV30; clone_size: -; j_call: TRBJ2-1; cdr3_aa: CAWIPAWSSYNEQFF; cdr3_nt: TGTGCCTGGATTCCCGCGTGGAGCTCCTACAATGAGCAGTTCTTC
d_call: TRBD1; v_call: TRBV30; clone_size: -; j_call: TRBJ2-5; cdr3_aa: CAWSGATGVGETQYF; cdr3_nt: TGTGCCTGGAGTGGGGCGACAGGGGTAGGAGAGACCCAGTACTTC
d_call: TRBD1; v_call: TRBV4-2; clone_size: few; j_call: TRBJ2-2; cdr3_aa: CASSQAPGQGGSAGELFF; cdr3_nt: TGTGCCAGCAGCCAGGCTCCGGGACAGGGCGGGTCGGCCGGGGAGCTGTTTTTT
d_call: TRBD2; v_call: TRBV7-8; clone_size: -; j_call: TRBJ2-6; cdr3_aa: CASTRLAGLSGANVLTF; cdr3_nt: TGTGCCAGCACCCGACTAGCGGGCCTCTCTGGGGCCAACGTCCTGACTTTC
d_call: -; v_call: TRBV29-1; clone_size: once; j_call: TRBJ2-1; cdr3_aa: CSVVLAAYNEQFF; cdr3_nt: TGCAGCGTTGTGTTGGCAGCCTACAATGAGCAGTTCTTC
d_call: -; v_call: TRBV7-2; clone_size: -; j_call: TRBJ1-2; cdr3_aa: CASGEFGYTF; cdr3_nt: TGTGCCAGCGGAGAGTTCGGCTACACCTTC
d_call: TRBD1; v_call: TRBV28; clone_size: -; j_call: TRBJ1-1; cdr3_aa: CASSNPQGAGTEAFF; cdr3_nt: TGTGCCAGCAGTAACCCACAGGGGGCGGGCACTGAAGCTTTCTTT
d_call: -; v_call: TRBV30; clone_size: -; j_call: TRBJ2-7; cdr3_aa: CANKRVSSYEQYF; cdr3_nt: TGTGCCAATAAGAGGGTCAGCTCCTACGAGCAGTACTTC
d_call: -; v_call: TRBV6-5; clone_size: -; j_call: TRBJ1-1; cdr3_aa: CASRDPGWARTEAFF; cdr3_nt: TGTGCCAGCAGGGACCCAGGGTGGGCTCGGACTGAAGCTTTCTTT
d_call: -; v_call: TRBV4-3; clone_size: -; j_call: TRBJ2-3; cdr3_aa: CASSLDAVSTDTQYF; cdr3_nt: TGCGCCAGCAGCCTCGACGCGGTTAGCACAGATACGCAGTATTTT